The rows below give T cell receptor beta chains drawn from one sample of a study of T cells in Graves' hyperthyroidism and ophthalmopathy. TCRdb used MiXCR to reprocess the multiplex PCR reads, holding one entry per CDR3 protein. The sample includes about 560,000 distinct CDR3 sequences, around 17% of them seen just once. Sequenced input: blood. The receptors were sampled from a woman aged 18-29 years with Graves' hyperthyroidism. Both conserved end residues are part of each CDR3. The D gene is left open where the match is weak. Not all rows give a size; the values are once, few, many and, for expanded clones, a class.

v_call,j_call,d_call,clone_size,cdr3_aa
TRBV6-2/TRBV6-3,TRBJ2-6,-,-,CASKASGIQANVLTF
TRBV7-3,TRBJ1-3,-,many,CASSEGNTIYF
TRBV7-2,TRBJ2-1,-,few,CASSQPSSEQFF
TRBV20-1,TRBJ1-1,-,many,CSARGLNRVESTEAFF
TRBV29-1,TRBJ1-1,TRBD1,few,CSAGQGDTEAFF
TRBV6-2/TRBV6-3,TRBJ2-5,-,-,CASSRGFQETQYF
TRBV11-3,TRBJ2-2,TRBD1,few,CASRNRGTGELFF
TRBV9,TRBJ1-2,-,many,CASSVSGTTNYGYTF
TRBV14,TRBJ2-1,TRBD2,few,CASSQDVASGSWNEQFF
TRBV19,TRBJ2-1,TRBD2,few,CASTASGISYNEQFF
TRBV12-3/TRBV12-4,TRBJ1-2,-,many,CASSIQGYYGYTF
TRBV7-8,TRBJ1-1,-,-,CASSPPADGNTEAFF
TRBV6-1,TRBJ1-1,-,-,CASFPRPFNTEAFF
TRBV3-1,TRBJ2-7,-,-,CASSRTSLPYEQYF
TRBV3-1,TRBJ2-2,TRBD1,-,CASSSWTGGTNGELFF
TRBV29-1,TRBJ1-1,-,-,CSVGVGELGFF
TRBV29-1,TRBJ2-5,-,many,CSVRGTVETQYF
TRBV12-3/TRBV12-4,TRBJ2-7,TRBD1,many,CASSSDRDYEQYF
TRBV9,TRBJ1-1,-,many,CASSPWGLPGTEAFF
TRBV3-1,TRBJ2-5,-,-,CASSWTAQGTQYF
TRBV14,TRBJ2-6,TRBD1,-,CASSQFPGQGTGANVLTF
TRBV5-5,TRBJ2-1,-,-,CAGSLAYRWGDNEQFF
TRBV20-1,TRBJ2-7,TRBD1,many,CSAARQGALVPPYEQYF
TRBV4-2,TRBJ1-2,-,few,CASSQDRGAYGYTF
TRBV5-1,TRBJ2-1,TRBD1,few,CASSLEGQASREQFF
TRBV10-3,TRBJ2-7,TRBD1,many,CAISEEGARSSYEQYF
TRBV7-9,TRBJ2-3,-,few,CASSLGSGTMGDTQYF
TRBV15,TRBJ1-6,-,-,CATSRDASLNSPLHF
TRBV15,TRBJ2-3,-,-,CATSWINRVRGTDTQYF
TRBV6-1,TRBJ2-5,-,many,CASSSPGVARETQYF
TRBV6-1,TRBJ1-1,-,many,CASEGSPNTEAFF
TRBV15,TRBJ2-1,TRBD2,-,CATSRVGSSGSFYNEQFF
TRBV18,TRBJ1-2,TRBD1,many,CASSGDSNYGYTF
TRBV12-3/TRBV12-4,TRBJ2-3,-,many,CASSSRGTDTQYF
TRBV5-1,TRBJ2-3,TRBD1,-,CASSPDRASTDTQYF
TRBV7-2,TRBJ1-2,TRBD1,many,CASSTRTGHTGGYTF
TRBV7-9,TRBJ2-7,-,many,CASSLRDIRDEQYF
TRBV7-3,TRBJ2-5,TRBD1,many,CASSPTGAGETQYF
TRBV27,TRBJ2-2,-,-,CASSFGGGNGELFF
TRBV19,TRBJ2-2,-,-,CASSILAGRGAGELFF
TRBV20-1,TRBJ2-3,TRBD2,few,CSARSWREVADTQYF
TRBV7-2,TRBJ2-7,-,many,CASSLVAGIAYEQYF
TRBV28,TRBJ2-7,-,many,CASSYHTGSNEQYF
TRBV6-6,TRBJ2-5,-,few,CASSYSGAQAQYF
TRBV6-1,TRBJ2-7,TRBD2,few,CASSQRGGWTEPYEQYF
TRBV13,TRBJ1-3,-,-,CASSLGLGHRSGNTIYF
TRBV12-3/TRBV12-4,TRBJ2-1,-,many,CASSSTPNSSYNEQFF
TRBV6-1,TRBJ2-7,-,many,CASIGPRIYEQYF
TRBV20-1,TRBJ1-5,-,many,CSARRSNQPQHF
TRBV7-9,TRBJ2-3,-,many,CASSLKTDTQYF
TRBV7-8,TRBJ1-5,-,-,CASSLRVWERSNQPQHF
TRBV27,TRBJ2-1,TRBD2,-,CASSLRLARDEQFF
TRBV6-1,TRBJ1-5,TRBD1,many,CANPGGAEAHQPQHF
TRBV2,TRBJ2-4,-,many,CASSGQTNIQYF
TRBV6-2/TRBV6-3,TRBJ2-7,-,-,CASSLAVWENAYEQYF
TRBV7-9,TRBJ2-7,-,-,CASSLGLLDEQYF
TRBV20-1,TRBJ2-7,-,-,CSARGRHHSYEQYF